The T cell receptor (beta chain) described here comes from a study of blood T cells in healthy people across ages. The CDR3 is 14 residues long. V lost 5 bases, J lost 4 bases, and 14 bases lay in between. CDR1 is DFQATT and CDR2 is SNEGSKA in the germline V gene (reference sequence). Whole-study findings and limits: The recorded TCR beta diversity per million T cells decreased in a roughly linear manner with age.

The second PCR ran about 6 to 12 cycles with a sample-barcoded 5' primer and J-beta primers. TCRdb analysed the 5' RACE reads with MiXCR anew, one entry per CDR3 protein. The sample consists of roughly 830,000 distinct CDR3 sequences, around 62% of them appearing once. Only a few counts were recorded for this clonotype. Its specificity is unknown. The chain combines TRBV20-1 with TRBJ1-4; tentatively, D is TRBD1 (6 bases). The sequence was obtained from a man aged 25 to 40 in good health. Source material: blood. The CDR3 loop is CSAQFDRSNEKLFF. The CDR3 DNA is TGCAGTGCTCAGTTCGACAGGAGTAATGAAAAACTGTTTTTT.